These 12 T cell receptor beta chains were sequenced from one sample in a study of blood T cells in healthy people across ages (dated by TCRdb to the mid-2010s). Libraries were made using 5' RACE. The instrument given in TCRdb is Illumina HiSeq 2500. A second PCR of about 6 to 11 cycles was performed with a sample-barcoded 5' primer and a J-beta primer mix. TCRdb reworked the public reads: Q25 trimming with fastp, MiXCR clone assembly, productive beta chains retained. Rows with one shared CDR3 protein collapse into an entry with the most common genes and DNA. For this sample there are roughly 1,100,000 distinct CDR3 sequences; about 25% appear just once. Jointly, the top ten make up around 0.75% of the sample. The data also belong to a second study, concerning T cells of mothers and their children.

Sequencing was done on a sample of blood. The origin of the receptors is a girl aged 2-15 years in good health.

The chain employs TRBV12-3 or TRBV12-4 and TRBJ1-1; TRBD1 might be the D (5 bases). The CDR3 covers 15 residues. Trimming pared 3 bases from V and 3 bases from J, leaving 14 bases between. This CDR3 reads CASSFGRGRYTEAFF. The CDR3 coding sequence is TGTGCCAGCAGTTTCGGGAGGGGACGATACACTGAAGCTTTCTTT.

The genes are TRBV20-1 and TRBJ2-1, with TRBD2 matching over 16 bases. The ends lost 6 bases at V and 1 base at J; junction bases unmatched: 15. The length of the CDR3 is 20 residues. Germline-derived CDR1 and CDR2 are DFQATT and SNEGSKA (reference sequence). CDR3 in DNA: TGCAGTGCCTACTACTCGGGACTAGCGGGAGGGCAGGGGTCCTACAATGAGCAGTTCTTC. Residues: CSAYYSGLAGGQGSYNEQFF.

As regards this clonotype: The junction departs from the called germline gene at one end, perhaps through a read error. J is TRBJ2-7 and V is TRBV19; TRBD1 matches at 8 bases. Germline V gene sequence: CDR1 LNHDA, CDR2 SQIVND (reference sequence). CDR3 length equals 14 residues. The CDR3 loop reads CANSIRGLSYEQYF. DNA for the CDR3: TGTGCCAATAGTATCAGGGGGCTCTCCTACGAGCAGTACTTC.

V usage is TRBV6-1 and J usage is TRBJ2-7, with D hard to call. Per germline, CDR1 MNHNS and CDR2 SASEGT. The CDR3 length is 15 residues. Deletions cut 2 bases from V and 2 bases from J, with 13 bases between. The CDR3, as DNA: TGTGCCAGCAGTGAATTGGCGACGACTCCCTACGAGCAGTACTTC. Encoded protein: CASSELATTPYEQYF.

In this sample, this clonotype turned up a few times. V usage is TRBV5-1 and J usage is TRBJ1-2; no firm D call. V was trimmed by 7 bases and J by 5 bases, leaving 12 bases between them. This CDR3 has 12 amino acids. Germline CDR1 reads SGHRS; CDR2 reads YFSETQ. The CDR3 spells CASRANQYGYTF. Here the CDR3 DNA reads TGCGCCAGCCGGGCCAACCAATATGGCTACACCTTC.

The rearrangement joins TRBV10-2 to TRBJ2-2, with D maybe TRBD2 (6 bases). The CDR3 runs 13 residues. CDR1 WSHSY and CDR2 SAAADI come from the germline V gene. V was shortened by 6 bases and J by 4 bases, with 9 bases between the two germline ends. CDR3 protein: CASRGLATGELFF. CDR3 bases: TGCGCCAGCAGGGGACTCGCCACCGGGGAGCTGTTTTTT.

The rearrangement links TRBV5-1 to TRBJ2-5, with D maybe TRBD1 (6 bases). Germline CDR1 and CDR2: SGHRS and YFSETQ. Trimming shortened V by 0 bases and J by 1 base, and 10 bases separated the two germline ends. There are 15 residues in the CDR3. The CDR3 sequence is CASSLDRVFQETQYF. The CDR3 DNA reads as TGCGCCAGCAGCTTGGACAGGGTGTTCCAAGAGACCCAGTACTTC. The variable domain in full, with the rest retrieved from reference TRBV5-1 and TRBJ2-5, is KAGVTQTPRYLIKTRGQQVTLSCSPISGHRSVSWYQQTPGQGLQFLFEYFSETQRNKGNFPGRFSGRQFSNSRSEMNVSTLELGDSALYLCASSLDRVFQETQYFGPGTRLLVL.

This clonotype was found a few times. The chain has TRBV7-3 and TRBJ2-2; TRBD2 matches at 8 bases. The germline V gene encodes CDR1 SGHTA and CDR2 FQGTGA. The CDR3 has 21 residues. Trimming removed 5 bases from V and 2 bases from J; junction bases left unmatched: 22. The CDR3 spells CASSPRVPLAGIWKNTGELFF. The CDR3 nucleotides are TGTGCCAGCAGCCCAAGGGTCCCTTTAGCGGGAATTTGGAAAAACACCGGGGAGCTGTTTTTT.

This clonotype was observed a handful of times. The chain has TRBV25-1 and TRBJ2-1, with 11 positions matching TRBD2. CDR1 is MGHDK and CDR2 is SYGVNS in the germline V gene. The CDR3 is 20 amino acids. V shed 1 base and J 4 bases; nucleotides not matched to a gene: 15. CDR3: CASSEFWDPTSGSPYNEQFF. In DNA, the CDR3 is TGTGCCAGCAGTGAATTTTGGGATCCTACTAGCGGGAGCCCTTACAATGAGCAGTTCTTC.

Comment on this clonotype: One end of the junction is discordant with germline, which a read error may explain. The chain combines TRBV20-1 with TRBJ2-7, with 10 nucleotides matching TRBD2. Per germline, CDR1 DFQATT and CDR2 SNEGSKA (reference sequence). This CDR3 region has 13 residues. CDR3 amino acids: CGARLAGAYEQYF. The CDR3 DNA follows: TGCGGTGCTAGGCTAGCGGGAGCATACGAGCAGTACTTC.

This clonotype was seen ten or more times. The V gene is TRBV12-3 or TRBV12-4, the J gene TRBJ1-5; D is possibly TRBD1 (6 bases). V lost 6 bases and J lost 7, with 16 bases in between. This CDR3 is built from 14 residues. CDR3 in DNA: TGTGCCAGCAGACCACAGGGCCAGGAACAGCCCCAGCATTTT. It yields the protein CASRPQGQEQPQHF.

The table lists this clonotype with many counts. The chain is built from TRBV25-1 and TRBJ2-3; D unresolved. Germline assignment: CDR1 MGHDK and CDR2 SYGVNS. This CDR3 spans 14 amino acids. V dropped 0 bases and J dropped 0 bases, with 4 bases sitting between them. This chain's CDR3 is CASSEYRSTDTQYF. The CDR3 coding sequence is TGTGCCAGCAGTGAATATAGGAGCACAGATACGCAGTATTTT.